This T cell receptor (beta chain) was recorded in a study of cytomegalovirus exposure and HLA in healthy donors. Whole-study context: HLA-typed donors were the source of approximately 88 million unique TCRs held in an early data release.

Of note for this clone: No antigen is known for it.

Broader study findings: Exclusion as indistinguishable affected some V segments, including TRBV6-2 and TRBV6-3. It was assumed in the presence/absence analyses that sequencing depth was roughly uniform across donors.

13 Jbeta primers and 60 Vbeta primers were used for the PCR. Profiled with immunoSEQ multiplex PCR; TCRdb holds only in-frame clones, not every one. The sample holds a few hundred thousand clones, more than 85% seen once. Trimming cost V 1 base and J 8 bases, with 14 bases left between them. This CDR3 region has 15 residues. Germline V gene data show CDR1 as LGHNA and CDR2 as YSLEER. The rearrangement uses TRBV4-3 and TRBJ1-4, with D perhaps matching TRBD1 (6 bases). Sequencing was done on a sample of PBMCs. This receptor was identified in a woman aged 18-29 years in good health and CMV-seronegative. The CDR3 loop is CASSQVTGMGEKLFF. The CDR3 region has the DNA TGCGCCAGCAGCCAAGTTACAGGGATGGGCGAAAAACTGTTTTTT.